This TCR beta chain was recovered during a study of shared clonotypes between healthy human individuals. Study-level findings and limits: It was the non-shared clonotypes that had lower generation probabilities than clonotypes shared by all four donors. Compared with memory subsets, naive subsets generally had larger estimated richness.

As defined, naive CD8 cells were CD45RO-negative and positively selected for CCR7, with terminally differentiated effector memory CD45RA+ cells excluded. A remark on this clone: Its antigen is not known.

Each subset's genomic DNA was shared equally among a number of immunoSEQ plates. Here immunoSEQ multiplex PCR was the method, and the copy in TCRdb shows in-frame clones only, minus some. The sample lists roughly 2.1 million clones, under 95% seen once, with under 2% in the top ten. The CDR3 is 13 amino acids. The ends lost 5 bases at V and 13 bases at J; junction bases unmatched: 10. Germline V lookup: CDR1 MNHEY, CDR2 SMNVEV (reference sequence). The TCR comes from a man aged 18-30 years in good health. Some clones in this sample may be carry-over from other donors' samples. The chain uses TRBV27 and TRBJ2-1, with 8 bases lining up with TRBD2. The sample consisted of naive CD8+ T cells from PBMCs. CDR3 amino acids: CASSPEREGGQFF. CDR3 DNA: TGTGCCAGCAGTCCGGAACGGGAGGGAGGACAGTTCTTC.